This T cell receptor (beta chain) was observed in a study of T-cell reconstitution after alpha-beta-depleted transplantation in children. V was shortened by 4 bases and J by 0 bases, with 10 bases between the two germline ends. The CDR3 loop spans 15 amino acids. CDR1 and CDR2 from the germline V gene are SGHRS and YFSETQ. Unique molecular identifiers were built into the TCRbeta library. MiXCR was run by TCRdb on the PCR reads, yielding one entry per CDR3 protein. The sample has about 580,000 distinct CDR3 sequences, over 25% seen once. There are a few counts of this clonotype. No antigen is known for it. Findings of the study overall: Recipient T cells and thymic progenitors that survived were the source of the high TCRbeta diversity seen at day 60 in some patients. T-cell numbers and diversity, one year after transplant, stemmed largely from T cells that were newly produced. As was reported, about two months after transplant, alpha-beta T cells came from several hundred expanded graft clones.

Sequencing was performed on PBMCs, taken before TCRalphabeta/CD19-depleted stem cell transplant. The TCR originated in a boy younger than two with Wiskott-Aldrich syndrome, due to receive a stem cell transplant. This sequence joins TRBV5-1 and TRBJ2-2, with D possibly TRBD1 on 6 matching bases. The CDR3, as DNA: TGCGCCAGCAGCAGACAGGCCCCGAACACCGGGGAGCTGTTTTTT. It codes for CASSRQAPNTGELFF.